The sequence of this TCR beta chain was determined in a study of T cells in localized non-small cell lung cancer (dated by TCRdb to 2020 to 2022). About the full investigation: The study examined T cell repertoires in 236 patients with early-stage NSCLC and compared tumors with uninvolved tumor-adjacent lungs. The cohort consisted of roughly 240 treatment-naive NSCLC patients whose localized lung tumors had been resected. The mean age of the NSCLC patients was around 65 years, with 130 or so men and 110 or so women. General study outcomes and caveats: A median of roughly 60 of the top 100 tumor clones turned up in the paired uninvolved adjacent lung, and under 30 of those clones also ranked among the top 100 of that same adjacent lung. Higher blood T cell density associated with longer overall survival, while higher adjacent-lung clonality associated with shorter survival. Because multi-region tumor sequencing was not performed, intratumor heterogeneity could not be ruled out. Uninvolved tumor-adjacent lung showed the highest T cell clonality, higher than tumor, which suggests more focused antigenic responses in the uninvolved tumor-adjacent lung. Because the study design was exploratory, TCR variables were selected using unadjusted p-values without false-discovery rate correction.

In its sample, this clone was seen once. Its antigen is still unknown. No clone much larger than this one lies a single base away; base qualities are absent. The immunoSEQ Assay was used to sequence TCR beta CDR3 regions from DNA. Processing in the source paper ran as follows. To compute T cell density, TCR beta template counts were normalized to usable DNA, which was estimated by amplifying housekeeping genes. Richness was estimated with the preseqR package, extrapolating to 400,000 templates for PBMC samples and 120,000 templates for tissue samples. Clonality was calculated as one minus Pielou's evenness. Tissue-enriched TCRs were identified through differential abundance testing performed on productive amino-acid clonotypes, with a minimum total count of 5 and an alpha of 0.1. The Jaccard Index and the Morisita Overlap Index were used to measure how much the repertoires overlapped between compartments. GLIPH clustered TCR beta CDR3s with public tetramer-defined viral CDR3s; viral motifs required at least three viral sequences plus V-gene enrichment. Sourced from immuneACCESS, this table was stored by TCRdb with only in-frame sequences that have V and J called. A share of the clones is absent; for the studies checked, an unresolved V gene accounts for under half, and the remainder has no known explanation. That table gives V, J and clone size, and the DNA gave D and trimming. For this sample there are some 38,000 clones; approximately 90% appear just once. The biggest ten clones account for around 6.9% of the sample.

Here V drops 0 bases and J drops 1 base, and the junction holds 1 base not matched to any gene. Taken from cysteine to phenylalanine, the CDR3 has 15 residues. Of all the DNA, just the CDR3 is kept, 45 bases in frame from base 1. As encoded in the germline V gene (reference sequence), CDR1 is SGHNT while CDR2 is YYREEE. At diagnosis, tumor, uninvolved tumor-adjacent lung and peripheral blood were collected and then preserved as a mix of FFPE and fresh-frozen material. For TCR repertoire profiling, blood samples were analyzed in the form of peripheral blood mononuclear cells. This chain joins TRBV5-4 to TRBJ2-4, with 7 junctional bases fitting TRBD2. This clonotype originated in a female donor over 55 with stage I lung adenocarcinoma. Sequenced here: peripheral blood, sampled before any cancer treatment. The CDR3 corresponds to CASSLVGGAKNIQYF. The base sequence is TGTGCCAGCAGCTTGGTGGGGGGGGCCAAAAACATTCAGTACTTC.